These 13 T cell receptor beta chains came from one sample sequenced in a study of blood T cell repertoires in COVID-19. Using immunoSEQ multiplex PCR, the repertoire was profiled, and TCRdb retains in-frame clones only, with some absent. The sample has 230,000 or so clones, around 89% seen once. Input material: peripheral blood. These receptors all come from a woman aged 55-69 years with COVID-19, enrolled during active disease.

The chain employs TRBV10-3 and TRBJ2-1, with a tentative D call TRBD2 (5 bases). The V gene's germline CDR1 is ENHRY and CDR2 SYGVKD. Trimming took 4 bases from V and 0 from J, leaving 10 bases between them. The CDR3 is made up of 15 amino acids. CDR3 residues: CAISGGMSSYNEQFF. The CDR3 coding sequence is TGTGCCATCAGTGGAGGGATGAGCTCCTACAATGAGCAGTTCTTC.

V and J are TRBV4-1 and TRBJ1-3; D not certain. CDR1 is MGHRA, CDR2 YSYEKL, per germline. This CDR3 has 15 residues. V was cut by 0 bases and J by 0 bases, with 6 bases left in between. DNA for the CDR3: TGCGCCAGCAGCCAAGACTTCCTCTCTGGAAACACCATATATTTT. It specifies CASSQDFLSGNTIYF.

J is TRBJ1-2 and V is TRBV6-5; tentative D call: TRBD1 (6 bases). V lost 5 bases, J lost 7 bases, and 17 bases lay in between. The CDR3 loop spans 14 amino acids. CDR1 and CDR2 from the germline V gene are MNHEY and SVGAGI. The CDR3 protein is CASSPEDRTIGYTF. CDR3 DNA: TGTGCCAGCAGTCCCGAGGACAGAACTATTGGCTACACCTTC.

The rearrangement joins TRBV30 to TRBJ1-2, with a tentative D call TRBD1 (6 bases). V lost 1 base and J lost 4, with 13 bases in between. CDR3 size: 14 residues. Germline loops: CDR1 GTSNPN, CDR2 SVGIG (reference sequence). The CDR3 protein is CAWSDLDRTYGYTF. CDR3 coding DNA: TGTGCCTGGAGTGACTTGGACAGAACCTATGGCTACACCTTC.

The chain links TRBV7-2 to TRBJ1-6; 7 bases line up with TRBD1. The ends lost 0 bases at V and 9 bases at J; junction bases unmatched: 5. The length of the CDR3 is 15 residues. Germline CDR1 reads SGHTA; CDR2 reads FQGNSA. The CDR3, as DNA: TGTGCCAGCAGCTTAGCAGGTCAGGGGGGTTCACCCCTCCACTTT. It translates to CASSLAGQGGSPLHF.

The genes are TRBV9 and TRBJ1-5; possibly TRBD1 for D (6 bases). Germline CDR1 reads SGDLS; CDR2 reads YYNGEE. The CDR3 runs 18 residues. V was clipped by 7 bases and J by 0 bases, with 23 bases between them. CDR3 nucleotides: TGTGCCAGCTCCCGTCTAGGGGGGGACGGAATTAGCAATCAGCCCCAGCATTTT. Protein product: CASSRLGGDGISNQPQHF.

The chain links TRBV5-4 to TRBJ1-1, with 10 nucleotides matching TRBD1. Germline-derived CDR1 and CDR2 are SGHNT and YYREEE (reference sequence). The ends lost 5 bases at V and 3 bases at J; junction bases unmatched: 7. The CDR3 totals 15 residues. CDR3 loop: CASRSDRGADTEAFF. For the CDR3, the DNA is TGTGCCAGCAGGTCGGACAGGGGGGCGGACACTGAAGCTTTCTTT.

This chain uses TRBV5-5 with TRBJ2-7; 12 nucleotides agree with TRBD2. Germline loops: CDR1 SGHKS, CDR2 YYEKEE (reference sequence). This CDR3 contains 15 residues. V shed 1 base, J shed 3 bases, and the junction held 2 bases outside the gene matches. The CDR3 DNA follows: TGTGCCAGCAGCTTGCAGACTAGCGGGGGCTACGAGCAGTACTTC. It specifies CASSLQTSGGYEQYF.

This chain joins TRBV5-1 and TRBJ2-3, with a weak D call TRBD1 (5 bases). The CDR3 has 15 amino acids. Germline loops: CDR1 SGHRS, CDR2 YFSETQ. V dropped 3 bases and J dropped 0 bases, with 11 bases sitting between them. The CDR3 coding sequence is TGCGCCAGCAGCTCCAGCGACAGAAGCACAGATACGCAGTATTTT. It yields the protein CASSSSDRSTDTQYF.

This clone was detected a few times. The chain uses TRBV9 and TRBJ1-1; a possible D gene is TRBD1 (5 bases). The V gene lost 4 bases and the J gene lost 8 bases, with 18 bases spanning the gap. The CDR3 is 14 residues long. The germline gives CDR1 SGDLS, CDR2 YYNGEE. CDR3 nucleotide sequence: TGTGCCAGCAGCCCCGACAACGACAGATTCGAAGCTTTCTTT. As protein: CASSPDNDRFEAFF.

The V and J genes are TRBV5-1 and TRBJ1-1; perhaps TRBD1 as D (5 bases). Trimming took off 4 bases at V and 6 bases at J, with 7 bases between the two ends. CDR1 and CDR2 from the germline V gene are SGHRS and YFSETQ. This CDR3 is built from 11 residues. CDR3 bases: TGCGCCAGCAGCGGGGGGTCTGAAGCTTTCTTT. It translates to CASSGGSEAFF. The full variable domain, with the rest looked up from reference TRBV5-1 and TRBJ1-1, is KAGVTQTPRYLIKTRGQQVTLSCSPISGHRSVSWYQQTPGQGLQFLFEYFSETQRNKGNFPGRFSGRQFSNSRSEMNVSTLELGDSALYLCASSGGSEAFFGQGTRLTVV.

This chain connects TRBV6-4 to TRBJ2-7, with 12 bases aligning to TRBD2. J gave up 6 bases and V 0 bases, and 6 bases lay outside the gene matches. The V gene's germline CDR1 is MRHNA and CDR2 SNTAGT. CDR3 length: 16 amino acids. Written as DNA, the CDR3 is TGTGCCAGCAGTGACTCGGGTGGACTAGCGGGGCGCGAGCAGTACTTC. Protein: CASSDSGGLAGREQYF.

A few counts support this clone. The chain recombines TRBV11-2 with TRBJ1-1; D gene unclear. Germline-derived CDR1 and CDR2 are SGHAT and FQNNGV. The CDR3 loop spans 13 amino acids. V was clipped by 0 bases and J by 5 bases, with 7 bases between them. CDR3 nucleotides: TGTGCCAGCAGCTTAGAGGTAGTAACTGAAGCTTTCTTT. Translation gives CASSLEVVTEAFF.